The 27 T cell receptor beta chains below all came from one sample that was sequenced in a study of shared clonotypes between healthy human individuals. Profiling relied on immunoSEQ multiplex PCR, and the TCRdb table lists in-frame clones only, not all of them. The sample records some 2.3 million clones, 90% to 95% being singletons. The specimen sequenced was naive CD4+ T cells from PBMCs. Documented subset: CD45RA+ positively selected. The receptor source for this set is a man aged 18 to 29 in good health. Some clones in this sample may be carry-over from other donors' samples.

This sequence joins TRBV5-4 and TRBJ1-2; D unclear. Germline-derived CDR1 and CDR2 are SGHNT and YYREEE (reference sequence). The CDR3 runs to 16 residues. Trimming pared 4 bases from V and 0 bases from J, leaving 16 bases between. The CDR3 protein is CASSHGSSLANYGYTF. In nucleotides, the CDR3 is TGTGCCAGCAGCCACGGATCCTCTTTAGCTAACTATGGCTACACCTTC.

The J gene is TRBJ1-5, the V gene TRBV27; D is unclear. V was trimmed by 5 bases and J by 5 bases, leaving 16 bases between them. From germline, CDR1 is MNHEY and CDR2 SMNVEV (reference sequence). This CDR3 has 15 residues. CDR3 amino acids: CASSPGVGPDQPQHF. The CDR3 nucleotides read TGTGCCAGCAGTCCCGGTGTGGGTCCGGATCAGCCCCAGCATTTT.

For this clone: The identical CDR3 is also encoded by other nucleotide sequences in the sample. J is TRBJ2-7 and V is TRBV9; TRBD2 matches at 7 bases. The CDR3 spans 15 residues. V shed 0 bases, J shed 0 bases, and the junction held 3 bases outside the gene matches. The germline V gene has CDR1 SGDLS and CDR2 YYNGEE. For the CDR3, the DNA is TGTGCCAGCAGCGTAGGGACGGGGGGCTCCTACGAGCAGTACTTC. Translated: CASSVGTGGSYEQYF.

This rearrangement joins TRBV19 to TRBJ2-1, with 13 bases fitting TRBD2. Trimming at V came to 5 bases and at J to 4 bases, leaving 8 bases not matched to a gene. There are 17 residues in the CDR3. The V gene's germline CDR1 is LNHDA and CDR2 SQIVND (reference sequence). CDR3 DNA sequence: TGTGCCAGTAGTGTCGGACTAGCGGGAGAACCTTACAATGAGCAGTTCTTC. Encoded protein: CASSVGLAGEPYNEQFF.

V and J are TRBV6-5 and TRBJ1-3; D perhaps matches TRBD1 (5 bases). The CDR3 is 13 residues long. Trimming left V 10 bases short and J 0 bases short, with 10 bases between. Looked up from germline, CDR1 is MNHEY and CDR2 is SVGAGI. As DNA, the CDR3 is TGTGCCACCTCGACAGCCTCTGGAAACACCATATATTTT. Amino acids: CATSTASGNTIYF.

The chain has TRBV9 and TRBJ2-5; D not certain. V was clipped by 0 bases and J by 3 bases, with 15 bases between them. Germline V gene sequence: CDR1 SGDLS, CDR2 YYNGEE. The CDR3 runs to 16 residues. This CDR3 is CASSVDPGQAKETQYF. The CDR3 coding sequence is TGTGCCAGCAGCGTAGATCCGGGCCAGGCCAAAGAGACCCAGTACTTC.

This chain joins TRBV5-1 and TRBJ1-4; 8 bases are a match to TRBD1. V gave up 0 bases and J gave up 0 bases; unmatched junction bases: 4. This CDR3 is built from 17 residues. Germline CDR1 SGHRS, CDR2 YFSETQ. CDR3 region: CASSLGDRRTTNEKLFF. CDR3 coding DNA: TGCGCCAGCAGCTTGGGGGACAGGCGAACAACTAATGAAAAACTGTTTTTT.

J is TRBJ1-2 and V is TRBV4-1, with D maybe TRBD1 (5 bases). Germline values: CDR1 MGHRA, CDR2 YSYEKL. The CDR3 consists of 15 residues. V was cut by 4 bases and J by 4 bases, with 16 bases left in between. The CDR3 protein is CASSLSGPPSYGYTF. The DNA of the CDR3 is TGCGCCAGCAGCCTTTCGGGACCGCCGAGCTATGGCTACACCTTC.

V and J are TRBV7-9 and TRBJ2-7, with TRBD1 matching 10 bases. The V and J ends lost 5 bases and 4 bases, in that order; junction bases with no gene match: 14. This CDR3 is built from 17 residues. The germline V gene encodes CDR1 SEHNR and CDR2 FQNEAQ (reference sequence). The CDR3 DNA follows: TGTGCCAGCAGCCAAACTCCGTGGGACAGGGGAGCGTACGAGCAGTACTTC. It is translated as CASSQTPWDRGAYEQYF. The entire variable domain, with the rest obtained from reference TRBV7-9 and TRBJ2-7, is as follows: DTGVSQNPRHKITKRGQNVTFRCDPISEHNRLYWYRQTLGQGPEFLTYFQNEAQLEKSRLLSDRFSAERPKGSFSTLEIQRTEQGDSAMYLCASSQTPWDRGAYEQYFGPGTRLTVT.

The gene calls are TRBV10-3 and TRBJ2-7; no reliable D call. This CDR3 has 11 amino acids. Trimming removed 11 bases from V and 6 bases from J, with 14 bases in between. Germline V CDR1 and CDR2: ENHRY, SYGVKD. Written as DNA, the CDR3 is TGTGCCGCGTCTGAGTCAGGCGAGCAGTACTTC. Its translation is CAASESGEQYF.

The chain links TRBV6-6 to TRBJ2-5; TRBD2 agrees at 11 bases. The CDR3 spans 15 residues. The ends lost 7 bases at V and 5 bases at J; junction bases unmatched: 9. Per the germline V gene, CDR1 is MNHNY and CDR2 is SVGAGI (reference sequence). The CDR3 here is CASILDSGRGETQYF. The CDR3 region has the DNA TGTGCCAGCATACTCGATAGCGGGAGGGGGGAGACCCAGTACTTC.

This clone was observed a single time. The gene calls are TRBV7-2 and TRBJ1-2; the D is unclear. The CDR3 loop spans 15 amino acids. Germline CDR1 SGHTA, CDR2 FQGNSA. V shed 1 base and J shed 5 bases, with 14 bases lying between them. The CDR3 loop reads CASSLGRWQQYGYTF. The CDR3 coding sequence is TGTGCCAGCAGCTTAGGCAGGTGGCAACAGTATGGCTACACCTTC.

This clone has a single count. This chain uses TRBV4-2 with TRBJ1-2; D unresolved. Germline V gene lookup returns CDR1 LGHNA and CDR2 YNFKEQ. The germline V and J ends were trimmed by 0 bases and 2 bases, with 4 bases remaining between them. The CDR3 covers 13 residues. As DNA, the CDR3 is TGTGCCAGCAGCCAAGACGAGAACTATGGCTACACCTTC. Protein product: CASSQDENYGYTF.

For the CDR3, the DNA is TGTGCCAGCAGTTTCCTAAGAGGCGAGCAGTACTTC. The encoded protein is CASSFLRGEQYF. This chain uses TRBV27 with TRBJ2-7; D unclear. The CDR3 runs 12 residues. Germline V gives CDR1 MNHEY, CDR2 SMNVEV (reference sequence). Trimming took 3 bases from V and 6 from J, leaving 9 bases between them.

The V gene is TRBV28, the J gene TRBJ2-7; 8 nucleotides agree with TRBD1. CDR3 length: 16 residues. J gave up 5 bases and V 6 bases, and 15 bases lay outside the gene matches. From germline, CDR1 is MDHEN and CDR2 SYDVKM. This CDR3 is CASSYHGQGGQHEQYF. CDR3 nucleotides: TGTGCCAGCAGCTACCATGGACAGGGTGGCCAGCACGAGCAGTACTTC. Filled out from reference TRBV28 and TRBJ2-7, the complete variable domain reads DVKVTQSSRYLVKRTGEKVFLECVQDMDHENMFWYRQDPGLGLRLIYFSYDVKMKEKGDIPEGYSVSREKKERFSLILESASTNQTSMYLCASSYHGQGGQHEQYFGPGTRLTVT.

V usage is TRBV2 and J usage is TRBJ2-3; weak D call: TRBD2 (5 bases). In germline, CDR1 is SNHLY, CDR2 FYNNEI. V was pared by 3 bases and J by 0 bases, with 10 bases between. The CDR3 spans 15 residues. The CDR3 reads CASSDGLPSTDTQYF. The CDR3 DNA sequence: TGTGCCAGCAGTGACGGACTCCCTAGCACAGATACGCAGTATTTT.

This clone has more than one count but fewer than ten. The chain employs TRBV5-1 and TRBJ2-1; TRBD1 is a possible D gene (6 bases). The V gene's germline CDR1 is SGHRS and CDR2 YFSETQ. CDR3 length: 15 residues. Trimming removed 8 bases from V and 2 bases from J, with 17 bases in between. CDR3 DNA: TGCGCCAGTCAAACAGGGCTCCTAACCTACAATGAGCAGTTCTTC. Translating it yields CASQTGLLTYNEQFF. The entire variable domain, with the rest obtained from reference TRBV5-1 and TRBJ2-1, is as follows: KAGVTQTPRYLIKTRGQQVTLSCSPISGHRSVSWYQQTPGQGLQFLFEYFSETQRNKGNFPGRFSGRQFSNSRSEMNVSTLELGDSALYLCASQTGLLTYNEQFFGPGTRLTVL.

The gene calls are TRBV7-2 and TRBJ1-3; D ambiguous. Germline V gives CDR1 SGHTA, CDR2 FQGNSA. This CDR3 contains 15 residues. V lost 5 bases and J lost 0, with 11 bases in between. The CDR3 DNA follows: TGTGCCAGCAGCCCTGCAGACTTCTCTGGAAACACCATATATTTT. This gives the protein CASSPADFSGNTIYF.

This chain uses TRBV6-1 with TRBJ1-6, with 9 bases identical to TRBD1. CDR1 is MNHNS, CDR2 SASEGT, per germline. CDR3 length: 13 residues. The V gene end was trimmed by 6 bases and the J gene end by 10 bases; junction bases not matched to a gene: 4. Written as DNA, the CDR3 is TGTGCCAGCAGGAGGGGACAGGGCTCACCCCTCCACTTT. This codes for CASRRGQGSPLHF.

On this clone itself: The same CDR3 also results from other DNA sequences found in this sample. V gene TRBV6-5 combines with J gene TRBJ1-1, with D tentatively TRBD1 (5 bases). V was cut by 3 bases and J by 5 bases, with 10 bases left in between. Germline loops: CDR1 MNHEY, CDR2 SVGAGI. This CDR3 region has 13 residues. The chain's CDR3 is CASSYRGGTEAFF. CDR3 nucleotide sequence: TGTGCCAGCAGTTATAGGGGCGGGACTGAAGCTTTCTTT.

The chain carries TRBV9 and TRBJ2-5; tentatively, D is TRBD1 (5 bases). The CDR3 is 18 amino acids. V was clipped by 4 bases and J by 2 bases, with 24 bases between them. The germline V gene has CDR1 SGDLS and CDR2 YYNGEE. The CDR3 protein is CASSPRYPYDSGQETQYF. The CDR3 coding sequence is TGTGCCAGCAGCCCGCGATACCCATACGATTCAGGGCAAGAGACCCAGTACTTC.

The rearrangement joins TRBV28 to TRBJ2-5, with TRBD2 matching 8 bases. With the DNA end fitting TRBJ2-7 better, the J assignment may be wrong. The germline V gene encodes CDR1 MDHEN and CDR2 SYDVKM. This CDR3 contains 15 residues. The CDR3 DNA reads TGTGCCAGCAGTTCCGTGACTAGCGCCGCGTACGAGCAGTACTTC. It yields the protein CASSSVTSAAYEQYF.

The chain employs TRBV18 and TRBJ2-1; 8 bases map to TRBD2. There are 16 residues in the CDR3. The germline CDR1 and CDR2 sequences are KGHSH and LQKENI. V shed 3 bases and J 0 bases; nucleotides not matched to a gene: 4. CDR3 amino acids: CASSPAGGSSYNEQFF. In DNA form, the CDR3 reads TGTGCCAGCTCACCTGCGGGGGGTAGCTCCTACAATGAGCAGTTCTTC.

The chain is built from TRBV4-3 and TRBJ2-3; 7 nucleotides align to TRBD2. J gave up 4 bases and V 9 bases, and 13 bases lay outside the gene matches. The CDR3 covers 15 residues. The germline CDR1 and CDR2 sequences are LGHNA and YSLEER. As DNA, the CDR3 is TGCGCCAGTAACCATAGGGCAGGGAGGGCAGATACGCAGTATTTT. It codes for CASNHRAGRADTQYF.

The chain employs TRBV6-5 and TRBJ2-5; TRBD1 aligns across 8 bases. This CDR3 is built from 15 residues. CDR1 is MNHEY, CDR2 SVGAGI, per germline. V dropped 2 bases and J dropped 1; count of bases not matched to a gene: 3. The chain's CDR3 is CASSYQGTGQETQYF. In nucleotides, the CDR3 is TGTGCCAGCAGTTACCAGGGGACAGGCCAAGAGACCCAGTACTTC.

The genes are TRBV6-5 and TRBJ1-5; 8 nucleotides match TRBD1. The CDR3 sequence is 14 residues long. With V trimmed by 6 bases and J by 10 bases, 11 bases remained unmatched. The V gene's germline CDR1 is MNHEY and CDR2 SVGAGI. The CDR3 nucleotides are TGTGCCAGCAGCCGACAGGGGAGCTTCTTTCCCCAGCATTTT. Translated: CASSRQGSFFPQHF.

This chain connects TRBV25-1 to TRBJ1-4, with D possibly matching TRBD1 (5 bases). Germline-derived CDR1 and CDR2 are MGHDK and SYGVNS. V lost 3 bases, J lost 6 bases, and 14 bases lay in between. The CDR3 covers 15 residues. The CDR3 DNA reads TGTGCCAGCAGTGACCCGGGACTTGGGGATGAAAAACTGTTTTTT. It encodes CASSDPGLGDEKLFF.